The entry below describes one T cell receptor beta chain. The data stem from a study of blood T cell repertoires in COVID-19. Using immunoSEQ multiplex PCR, the repertoire was profiled, and TCRdb retains in-frame clones only, with some absent. This table holds about 320,000 clones, around 92% found once. The ends lost 4 bases at V and 5 bases at J; junction bases unmatched: 7. The CDR3 extends over 15 amino acids. In germline, CDR1 is WSHSY, CDR2 SAAADI. Sequencing input: peripheral blood. This TCR was recovered from a woman aged 30 to 39 with COVID-19, enrolled during active disease. J is TRBJ2-5 and V is TRBV10-2; 10 positions agree with TRBD1. CDR3: CASSGWDRGGETQYF. CDR3 in DNA: TGCGCCAGCAGTGGATGGGACAGGGGAGGGGAGACCCAGTACTTC.